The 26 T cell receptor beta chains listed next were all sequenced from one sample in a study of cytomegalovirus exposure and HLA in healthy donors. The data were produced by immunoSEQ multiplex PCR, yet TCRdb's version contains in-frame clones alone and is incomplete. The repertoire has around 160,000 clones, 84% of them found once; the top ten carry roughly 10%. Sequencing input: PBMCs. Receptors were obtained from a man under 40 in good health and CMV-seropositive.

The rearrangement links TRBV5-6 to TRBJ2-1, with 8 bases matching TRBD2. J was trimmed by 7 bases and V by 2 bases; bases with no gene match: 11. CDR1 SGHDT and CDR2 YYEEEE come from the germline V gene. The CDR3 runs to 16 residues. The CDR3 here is CASSFPRGARMNEQFF. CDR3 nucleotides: TGTGCCAGCAGCTTCCCGCGGGGGGCGCGAATGAATGAGCAGTTCTTC. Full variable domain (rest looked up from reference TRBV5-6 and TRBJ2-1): DAGVTQSPTHLIKTRGQQVTLRCSPKSGHDTVSWYQQALGQGPQFIFQYYEEEERQRGNFPDRFSGHQFPNYSSELNVNALLLGDSALYLCASSFPRGARMNEQFFGPGTRLTVL.

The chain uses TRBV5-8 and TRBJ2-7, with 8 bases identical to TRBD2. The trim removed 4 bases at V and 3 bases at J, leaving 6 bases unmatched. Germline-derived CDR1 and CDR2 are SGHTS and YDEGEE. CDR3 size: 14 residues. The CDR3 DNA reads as TGTGCCAGCAGCGCCCGCGGGGGGCTCTACGAGCAGTACTTC. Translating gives CASSARGGLYEQYF.

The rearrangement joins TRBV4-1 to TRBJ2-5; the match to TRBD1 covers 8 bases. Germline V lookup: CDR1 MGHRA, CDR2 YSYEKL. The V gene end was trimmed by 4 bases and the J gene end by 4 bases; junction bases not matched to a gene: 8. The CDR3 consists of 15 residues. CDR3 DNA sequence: TGCGCCAGCAGCCCGGAGACAGGGGCTTCAGAGACCCAGTACTTC. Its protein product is CASSPETGASETQYF.

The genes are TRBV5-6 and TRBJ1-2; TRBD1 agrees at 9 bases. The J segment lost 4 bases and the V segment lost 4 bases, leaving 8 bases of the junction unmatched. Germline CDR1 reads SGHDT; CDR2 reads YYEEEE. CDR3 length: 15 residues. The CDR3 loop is CASSEYRGRVYGYTF. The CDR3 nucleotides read TGTGCCAGCAGCGAATACAGGGGGCGGGTCTATGGCTACACCTTC.

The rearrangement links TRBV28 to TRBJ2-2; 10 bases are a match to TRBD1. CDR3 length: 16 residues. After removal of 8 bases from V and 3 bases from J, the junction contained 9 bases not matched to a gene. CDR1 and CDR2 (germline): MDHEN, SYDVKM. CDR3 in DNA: TGTGCCAGCGAACAAACCGGGACAGGGGACACCGGGGAGCTGTTTTTT. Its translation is CASEQTGTGDTGELFF.

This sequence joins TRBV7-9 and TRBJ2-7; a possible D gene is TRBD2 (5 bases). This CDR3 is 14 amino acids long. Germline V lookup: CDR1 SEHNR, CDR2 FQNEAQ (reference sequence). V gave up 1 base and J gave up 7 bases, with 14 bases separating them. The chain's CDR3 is CASSLGGSTREQYF. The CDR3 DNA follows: TGTGCCAGCAGCTTAGGAGGGAGCACCAGGGAGCAGTACTTC. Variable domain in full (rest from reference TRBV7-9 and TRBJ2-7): DTGVSQNPRHKITKRGQNVTFRCDPISEHNRLYWYRQTLGQGPEFLTYFQNEAQLEKSRLLSDRFSAERPKGSFSTLEIQRTEQGDSAMYLCASSLGGSTREQYFGPGTRLTVT.

The CDR3 loop reads CASSLGWGGASYEQYF. DNA for the CDR3: TGTGCCAGCAGTCTGGGATGGGGCGGGGCATCCTACGAGCAGTACTTC. The chain is built from TRBV5-6 and TRBJ2-7, with D possibly matching TRBD2 (6 bases). Trimming took off 5 bases at V and 1 base at J, with 19 bases between the two ends. Germline V gene sequence: CDR1 SGHDT, CDR2 YYEEEE. This CDR3 contains 16 residues.

The CDR3 loop is CATEGQGYEQYF. Written as DNA, the CDR3 is TGTGCCACCGAAGGACAGGGCTACGAGCAGTACTTC. The rearrangement links TRBV28 to TRBJ2-7, with 8 positions matching TRBD1. J lost 3 bases, V lost 10 bases, and 5 bases had no gene match. CDR1 is MDHEN, CDR2 SYDVKM, per germline. The CDR3 loop spans 12 amino acids.

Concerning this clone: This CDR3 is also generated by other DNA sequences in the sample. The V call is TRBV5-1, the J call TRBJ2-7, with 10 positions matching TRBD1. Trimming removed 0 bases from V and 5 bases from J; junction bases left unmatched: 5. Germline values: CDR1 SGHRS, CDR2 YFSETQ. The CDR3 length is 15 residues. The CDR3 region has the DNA TGCGCCAGCAGCTTGGTTGGACAGGGGGACCACGAGCAGTACTTC. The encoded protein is CASSLVGQGDHEQYF.

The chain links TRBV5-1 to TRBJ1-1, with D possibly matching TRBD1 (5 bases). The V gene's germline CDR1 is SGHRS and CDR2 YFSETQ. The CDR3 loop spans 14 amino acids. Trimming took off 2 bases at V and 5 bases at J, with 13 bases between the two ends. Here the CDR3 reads CASSFGRGGTEAFF. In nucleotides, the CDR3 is TGCGCCAGCAGCTTCGGGAGGGGAGGAACTGAAGCTTTCTTT. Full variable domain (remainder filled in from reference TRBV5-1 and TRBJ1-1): KAGVTQTPRYLIKTRGQQVTLSCSPISGHRSVSWYQQTPGQGLQFLFEYFSETQRNKGNFPGRFSGRQFSNSRSEMNVSTLELGDSALYLCASSFGRGGTEAFFGQGTRLTVV.

CDR3 DNA: TGTGCCAGCAGCGTGAGACCGACAGGGCACCAAGAGACCCAGTACTTC. Its translation: CASSVRPTGHQETQYF. The chain is built from TRBV27 and TRBJ2-5; 7 bases match TRBD1. The CDR3 is 16 amino acids. Trimming removed 6 bases from V and 0 bases from J; junction bases left unmatched: 10. Per germline, CDR1 MNHEY and CDR2 SMNVEV (reference sequence).

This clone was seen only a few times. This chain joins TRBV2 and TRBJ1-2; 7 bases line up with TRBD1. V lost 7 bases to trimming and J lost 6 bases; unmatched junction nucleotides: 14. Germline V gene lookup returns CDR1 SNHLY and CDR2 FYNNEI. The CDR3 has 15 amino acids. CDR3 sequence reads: CASTGSASGGNGYTF. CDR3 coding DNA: TGTGCCAGCACCGGGTCGGCCTCAGGGGGGAATGGCTACACCTTC.

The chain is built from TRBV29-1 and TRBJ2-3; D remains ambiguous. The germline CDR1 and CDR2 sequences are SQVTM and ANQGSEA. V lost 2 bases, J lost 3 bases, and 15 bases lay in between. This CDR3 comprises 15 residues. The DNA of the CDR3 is TGCAGCGTTGAAAGGCCGGGTGTTGATACAGATACGCAGTATTTT. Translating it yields CSVERPGVDTDTQYF.

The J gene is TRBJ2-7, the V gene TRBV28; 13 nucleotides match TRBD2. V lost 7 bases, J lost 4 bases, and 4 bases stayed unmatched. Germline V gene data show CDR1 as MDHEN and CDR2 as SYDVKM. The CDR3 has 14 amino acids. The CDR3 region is CASMTSGGTYEQYF. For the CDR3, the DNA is TGTGCCAGCATGACTAGCGGGGGGACTTACGAGCAGTACTTC. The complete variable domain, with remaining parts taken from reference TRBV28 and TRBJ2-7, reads DVKVTQSSRYLVKRTGEKVFLECVQDMDHENMFWYRQDPGLGLRLIYFSYDVKMKEKGDIPEGYSVSREKKERFSLILESASTNQTSMYLCASMTSGGTYEQYFGPGTRLTVT.

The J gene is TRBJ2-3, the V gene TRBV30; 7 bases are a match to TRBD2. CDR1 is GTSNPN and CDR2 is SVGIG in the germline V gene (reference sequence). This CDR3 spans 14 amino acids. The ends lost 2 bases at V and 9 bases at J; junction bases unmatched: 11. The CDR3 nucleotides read TGTGCCTGGAGTTGGAGGGAGGGCCTGGAGACGCAGTATTTT. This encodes CAWSWREGLETQYF.

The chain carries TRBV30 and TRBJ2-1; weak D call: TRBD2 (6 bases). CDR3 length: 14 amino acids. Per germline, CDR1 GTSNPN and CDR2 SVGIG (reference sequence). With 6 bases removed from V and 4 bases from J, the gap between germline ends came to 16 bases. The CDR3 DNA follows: TGTGCCTGTCTTCCGTGGGGGGATTACAATGAGCAGTTCTTC. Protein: CACLPWGDYNEQFF.

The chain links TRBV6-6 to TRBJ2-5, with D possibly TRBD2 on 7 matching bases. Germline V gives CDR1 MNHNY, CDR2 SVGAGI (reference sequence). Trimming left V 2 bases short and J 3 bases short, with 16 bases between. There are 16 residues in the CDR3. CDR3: CASSYELGGAKETQYF. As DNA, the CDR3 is TGTGCCAGCAGTTACGAACTGGGGGGGGCCAAAGAGACCCAGTACTTC.

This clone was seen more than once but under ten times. DNA for the CDR3: TGTGCCTGGAGTGTAGGGGAGGGGGGCTACACCTTC. Translated: CAWSVGEGGYTF. V is TRBV30 and J is TRBJ1-2; maybe TRBD1 (5 bases). V lost 0 bases and J lost 8, with 10 bases in between. This CDR3 has 12 residues. From germline, CDR1 is GTSNPN and CDR2 SVGIG (reference sequence). Combining the CDR3 with reference TRBV30 and TRBJ1-2 gives the whole variable domain SQTIHQWPATLVQPVGSPLSLECTVEGTSNPNLYWYRQAAGRGLQLLFYSVGIGQISSEVPQNLSASRPQDRQFILSSKKLLLSDSGFYLCAWSVGEGGYTFGSGTRLTVV.

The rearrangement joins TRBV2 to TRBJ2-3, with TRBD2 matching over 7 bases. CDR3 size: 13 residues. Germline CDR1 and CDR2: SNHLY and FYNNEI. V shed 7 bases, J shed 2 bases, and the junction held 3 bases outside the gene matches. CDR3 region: CASTSGYTDTQYF. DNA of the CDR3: TGTGCCAGCACTAGCGGATACACAGATACGCAGTATTTT.

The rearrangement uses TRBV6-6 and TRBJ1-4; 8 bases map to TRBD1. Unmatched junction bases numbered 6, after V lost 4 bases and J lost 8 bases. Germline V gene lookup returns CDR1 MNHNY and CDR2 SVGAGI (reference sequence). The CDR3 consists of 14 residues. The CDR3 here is CASSSQGGREKLFF. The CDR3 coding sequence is TGTGCCAGCAGTTCACAGGGGGGAAGAGAAAAACTGTTTTTT.

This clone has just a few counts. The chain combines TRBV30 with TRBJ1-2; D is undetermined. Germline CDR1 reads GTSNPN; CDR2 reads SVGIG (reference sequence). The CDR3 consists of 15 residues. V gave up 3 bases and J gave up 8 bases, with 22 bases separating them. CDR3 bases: TGTGCCTGGAGGCTAACCCGGTTCCCATTGGGCGGCTACACCTTC. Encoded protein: CAWRLTRFPLGGYTF.

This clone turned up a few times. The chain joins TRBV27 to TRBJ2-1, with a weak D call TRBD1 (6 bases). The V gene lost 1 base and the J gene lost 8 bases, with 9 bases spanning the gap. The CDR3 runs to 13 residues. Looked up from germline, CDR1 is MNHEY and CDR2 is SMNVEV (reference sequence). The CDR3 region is CASSLLTGDEQFF. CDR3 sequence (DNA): TGTGCCAGCAGTTTATTGACAGGTGATGAGCAGTTCTTC.

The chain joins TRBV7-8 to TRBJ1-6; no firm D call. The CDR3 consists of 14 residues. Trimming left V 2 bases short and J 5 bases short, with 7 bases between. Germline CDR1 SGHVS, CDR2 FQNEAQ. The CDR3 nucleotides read TGTGCCAGCAGCTTATTGGGCGATAATTCACCCCTCCACTTT. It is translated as CASSLLGDNSPLHF.

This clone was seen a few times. The CDR3 coding sequence is TGCGCCAGCAGCCAAGAGATGAGGGCTGAAGCTTTCTTT. It encodes CASSQEMRAEAFF. The rearrangement links TRBV4-1 to TRBJ1-1; no clear D gene. The V gene's germline CDR1 is MGHRA and CDR2 YSYEKL. The length of the CDR3 is 13 residues. V lost 0 bases, J lost 6 bases, and 8 bases lay in between.

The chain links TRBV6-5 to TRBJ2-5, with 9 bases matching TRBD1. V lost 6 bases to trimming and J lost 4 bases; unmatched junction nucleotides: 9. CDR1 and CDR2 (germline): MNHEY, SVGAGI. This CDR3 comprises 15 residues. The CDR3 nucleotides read TGTGCCAGCAGCGTGACAGGGGGGAAGAGAGAGACCCAGTACTTC. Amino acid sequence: CASSVTGGKRETQYF.

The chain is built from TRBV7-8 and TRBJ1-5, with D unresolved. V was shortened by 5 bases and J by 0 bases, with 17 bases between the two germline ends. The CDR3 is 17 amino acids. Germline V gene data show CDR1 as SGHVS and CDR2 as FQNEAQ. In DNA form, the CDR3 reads TGTGCCAGCAGCCCACACCATTTGTTTAATAGCAATCAGCCCCAGCATTTT. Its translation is CASSPHHLFNSNQPQHF.